The 10 T cell receptor beta chains in this list originate from one sample, sequenced in a study of immune evolution from preneoplasia to lung adenocarcinoma. Here immunoSEQ multiplex PCR was the method, and the copy in TCRdb shows in-frame clones only, minus some. The sample has some 8,200 clones; roughly 80% are singletons. The material sequenced was FFPE invasive lung adenocarcinoma tissue. The receptors originated from a person between 50 and 69 years old with lung adenocarcinoma.

This chain joins TRBV4-1 and TRBJ1-3, with 7 bases aligning to TRBD1. V lost 0 bases, J lost 3 bases, and 5 bases stayed unmatched. Germline assignment: CDR1 MGHRA and CDR2 YSYEKL. CDR3 length: 16 amino acids. The CDR3 spells CASSQDRAGGGNTIYF. CDR3 coding DNA: TGCGCCAGCAGCCAAGATCGGGCAGGGGGTGGAAACACCATATATTTT.

J is TRBJ1-2 and V is TRBV7-2; D possibly corresponds to TRBD1 (5 bases). Germline V lookup: CDR1 SGHTA, CDR2 FQGNSA. This CDR3 contains 12 residues. As DNA, the CDR3 is TGTGCGACAAATTGGGGGACGGGAGGCTACACCTTC. Translation: CATNWGTGGYTF.

The chain couples TRBV5-6 to TRBJ2-7, with D perhaps TRBD1 or TRBD2 (6 bases each). V was clipped by 7 bases and J by 9 bases, with 26 bases between them. CDR3 length: 15 amino acids. The germline V gene has CDR1 SGHDT and CDR2 YYEEEE. CDR3 sequence: CASEQQGSNLGGQYF. The CDR3 bases are TGTGCCAGCGAACAACAGGGTTCGAATTTGGGAGGGCAGTACTTC.

This chain links TRBV7-2 with TRBJ2-7; 10 positions match TRBD1. Trimming at V came to 5 bases and at J to 4 bases, leaving 5 bases not matched to a gene. This CDR3 has 14 residues. Germline CDR1 SGHTA, CDR2 FQGNSA. In nucleotides, the CDR3 is TGTGCCAGCAGCAGACAGGGGGCGTTATACGAGCAGTACTTC. It yields the protein CASSRQGALYEQYF.

The V and J genes are TRBV18 and TRBJ1-2, with unresolved D. This CDR3 is built from 13 residues. Trimming cost V 1 base and J 6 bases, with 9 bases left between them. Germline V gene data show CDR1 as KGHSH and CDR2 as LQKENI. The CDR3 is CASSPRASDGYTF. CDR3 nucleotide sequence: TGTGCCAGCTCACCACGGGCAAGTGATGGCTACACCTTC. Full variable domain (remainder filled in from reference TRBV18 and TRBJ1-2): NAGVMQNPRHLVRRRGQEARLRCSPMKGHSHVYWYRQLPEEGLKFMVYLQKENIIDESGMPKERFSAEFPKEGPSILRIQQVVRGDSAAYFCASSPRASDGYTFGSGTRLTVV.

V is TRBV12-2 and J is TRBJ2-1; TRBD2 is the table's D call and was not checked against the DNA. TRBV12-2 has pseudogene status. The CDR3 extends over 20 amino acids. CDR3 amino acids: CASRLGTGLAAPTGYNEQFF. The CDR3, as DNA: TGTGCAAGTCGCTTAGGGACGGGACTAGCGGCGCCAACCGGTTACAATGAGCAGTTCTTC.

CDR3 in amino acids: CASSPQWGLFNGYTF. CDR3 coding DNA: TGTGCCAGCTCCCCGCAATGGGGCCTCTTCAATGGCTACACCTTC. The chain uses TRBV27 and TRBJ1-2; perhaps TRBD1 as D (5 bases). Trimming removed 8 bases at V and 6 bases at J, with 22 bases between. The CDR3 has 15 residues. Germline-derived CDR1 and CDR2 are MNHEY and SMNVEV (reference sequence).

By share, this clone counts as large (0.1 to 1%). This sequence joins TRBV7-9 and TRBJ2-7; 9 bases fit TRBD2. Germline assignment: CDR1 SEHNR and CDR2 FQNEAQ (reference sequence). The V segment lost 0 bases and the J segment 9 bases; nucleotides outside the gene matches: 6. The CDR3 is 14 amino acids. The CDR3 DNA sequence: TGTGCCAGCAGCTTAGCGCTGGGACTAGCCGTGCAGTACTTC. It is translated as CASSLALGLAVQYF.

The V call is TRBV28, the J call TRBJ2-7, with 13 bases matching TRBD2. J lost 3 bases, V lost 2 bases, and 7 bases had no gene match. Per the germline V gene, CDR1 is MDHEN and CDR2 is SYDVKM. CDR3 length equals 17 residues. Written as DNA, the CDR3 is TGTGCCAGCAGTTTAGAGGGGACTAGCGGGACCTTCTACGAGCAGTACTTC. Protein sequence: CASSLEGTSGTFYEQYF.

V usage is TRBV18 and J usage is TRBJ2-1; D gene ambiguous. V shed 4 bases and J shed 13 bases, with 17 bases lying between them. The CDR3 runs to 13 residues. Germline V gene data show CDR1 as KGHSH and CDR2 as LQKENI. CDR3 nucleotides: TGTGCCAGCTCACAAAACTACAATGAGGAACAGTTCTTC. Protein: CASSQNYNEEQFF.